Below are 23 T cell receptor beta chains sequenced from a single sample in a study of identical twins. TCRdb processed the 5' RACE reads anew with MiXCR; each CDR3 protein has one entry. Among some 500,000 distinct CDR3 sequences listed, around 20% were seen once. These same data were also listed under a study on T cells expressing NK-cell markers.

Sequenced input: CD4+ T cells sorted from blood. The receptors come from a woman aged 18 to 35 in good health.

The V call is TRBV20-1, the J call TRBJ1-5; D is unresolved. V was cut by 5 bases and J by 7 bases, with 12 bases left in between. Germline lookup yields CDR1 DFQATT and CDR2 SNEGSKA (reference sequence). The CDR3 is made up of 12 amino acids. The CDR3 is CSAGEIPQPQHF. As DNA, the CDR3 is TGCAGTGCTGGGGAGATCCCCCAGCCCCAGCATTTT.

This clonotype was observed a few times. This chain uses TRBV12-3 or TRBV12-4 with TRBJ2-7; a weak D match, TRBD1 (6 bases). Trimming removed 3 bases at V and 6 bases at J, with 9 bases between. The CDR3 totals 12 residues. The CDR3: CASSFPGVEQYF. CDR3 sequence (DNA): TGTGCCAGCAGTTTCCCAGGGGTCGAGCAGTACTTC.

V gene TRBV18 combines with J gene TRBJ2-3, with TRBD2 matching over 12 bases. There are 16 residues in the CDR3. CDR1 KGHSH and CDR2 LQKENI come from the germline V gene. V was pared by 5 bases and J by 9 bases, with 12 bases of the junction left unmatched. The CDR3 loop reads CASSFGLAGPTKTQYF. Written as DNA, the CDR3 is TGTGCCAGCTCATTCGGACTAGCGGGACCGACTAAAACGCAGTATTTT.

This clonotype was recorded a few times. The CDR3 sequence is CASGTTVRGWKQYF. In DNA, the CDR3 is TGTGCCAGCGGCACGACCGTCAGGGGGTGGAAGCAGTACTTC. The V call is TRBV2, the J call TRBJ2-7, with 7 positions matching TRBD1. In germline, CDR1 is SNHLY, CDR2 FYNNEI. The CDR3 covers 14 residues. Trimming removed 8 bases from V and 8 bases from J; junction bases left unmatched: 15.

In nucleotides, the CDR3 is TGTGCCACCAGCTCAAGGTGGGGGTCCTACGAGCAGTACTTC. Translation: CATSSRWGSYEQYF. V usage is TRBV15 and J usage is TRBJ2-7; either TRBD1 or TRBD2 may supply D (5 bases each). The CDR3 runs to 14 residues. Trimming stripped 5 bases from V and 1 base from J, with 12 bases between. The germline V gene encodes CDR1 LNHNV and CDR2 YYDKDF (reference sequence). Complete variable domain (other parts from reference TRBV15 and TRBJ2-7): DAMVIQNPRYQVTQFGKPVTLSCSQTLNHNVMYWYQQKSSQAPKLLFHYYDKDFNNEADTPDNFQSRRPNTSFCFLDIRSPGLGDTAMYLCATSSRWGSYEQYFGPGTRLTVT.

This clonotype showed up many times. V and J are TRBV3-1 and TRBJ1-6; D not certain. CDR1 is LGHDT and CDR2 is YNNKEL in the germline V gene (reference sequence). Trimming took off 3 bases at V and 5 bases at J, with 8 bases between the two ends. The CDR3 sequence is 14 residues long. CDR3 loop: CASSHWSNNSPLHF. CDR3 in DNA: TGTGCCAGCAGCCATTGGTCCAATAATTCACCCCTCCACTTT.

The gene calls are TRBV24-1 and TRBJ1-1, with D hard to call. This CDR3 has 16 residues. Trimming removed 2 bases at V and 1 base at J, with 13 bases between. Germline V gene data show CDR1 as KGHDR and CDR2 as SFDVKD. The DNA of the CDR3 is TGTGCCACCAGTGATTACCGGGGAACATGGAACACTGAAGCTTTCTTT. Its translation: CATSDYRGTWNTEAFF.

This chain links TRBV12-3 or TRBV12-4 with TRBJ1-1; D is perhaps TRBD1 (6 bases). There are 13 residues in the CDR3. The V gene lost 6 bases and the J gene lost 1 base, with 9 bases spanning the gap. DNA of the CDR3: TGTGCCAGCAGGGAGGGGGAGAACACTGAAGCTTTCTTT. Protein sequence: CASREGENTEAFF.

The V and J genes are TRBV20-1 and TRBJ2-3; D could derive from TRBD1 or TRBD2 (6 bases each). The CDR3 has 16 residues. Germline V gene lookup returns CDR1 DFQATT and CDR2 SNEGSKA (reference sequence). V was pared by 1 base and J by 1 base, with 15 bases between. The CDR3 sequence: CSARGGMEGGTDTQYF. DNA for the CDR3: TGCAGTGCTAGAGGGGGAATGGAGGGGGGCACAGATACGCAGTATTTT.

This clonotype was counted ten times or more. The CDR3 region has the DNA TGCGCCAGTCAGGACGCCCGCTCTGGAAACACCATATATTTT. It yields the protein CASQDARSGNTIYF. This rearrangement joins TRBV5-1 to TRBJ1-3; D remains ambiguous. CDR1 SGHRS and CDR2 YFSETQ come from the germline V gene. The CDR3 length is 14 residues. Trimming left V 8 bases short and J 0 bases short, with 12 bases between.

This chain connects TRBV7-9 to TRBJ1-3; D remains unclear. V lost 0 bases, J lost 0 bases, and 6 bases lay in between. The CDR3 has 15 amino acids. CDR1 and CDR2 from the germline V gene are SEHNR and FQNEAQ (reference sequence). CDR3 region: CASSLADYSGNTIYF. The DNA for the CDR3 is TGTGCCAGCAGCTTAGCCGACTACTCTGGAAACACCATATATTTT.

This clonotype was recorded a few times. This sequence joins TRBV6-1 and TRBJ2-1; 7 bases are a match to TRBD1. The V segment lost 6 bases and the J segment 4 bases; nucleotides outside the gene matches: 12. In germline, CDR1 is MNHNS, CDR2 SASEGT. The CDR3 totals 16 residues. The CDR3 bases are TGTGCCAGCAGGGGGACAGTCAACAGTATTTACAATGAGCAGTTCTTC. Its translation is CASRGTVNSIYNEQFF.

This clonotype was found many times. The rearrangement uses TRBV7-2 and TRBJ1-5; possible D gene TRBD1, 5 bases. The CDR3 is made up of 14 amino acids. V dropped 5 bases and J dropped 1 base, with 9 bases sitting between them. Germline V gives CDR1 SGHTA, CDR2 FQGNSA. The CDR3 bases are TGTGCCAGCAGCCGGGGACCCAGCAATCAGCCCCAGCATTTT. Amino acid sequence: CASSRGPSNQPQHF.

The rearrangement links TRBV2 to TRBJ1-2, with TRBD1 matching 7 bases. This CDR3 has 12 amino acids. CDR1 and CDR2 (germline): SNHLY, FYNNEI. After removal of 8 bases from V and 7 bases from J, the junction contained 7 bases not matched to a gene. For the CDR3, the DNA is TGTGCCAGCCTCACAGGGGCGGGTGGCTACACCTTC. It translates to CASLTGAGGYTF. The entire variable domain, with the rest obtained from reference TRBV2 and TRBJ1-2, is as follows: EPEVTQTPSHQVTQMGQEVILRCVPISNHLYFYWYRQILGQKVEFLVSFYNNEISEKSEIFDDQFSVERPDGSNFTLKIRSTKLEDSAMYFCASLTGAGGYTFGSGTRLTVV.

The sample holds a few counts of this clonotype. The chain couples TRBV5-1 to TRBJ2-2, with D possibly being TRBD2 (6 bases). Between the trimmed V and J ends, which lost 3 bases and 3 bases, there was a span of 9 bases. This CDR3 has 14 residues. Germline CDR1 and CDR2: SGHRS and YFSETQ. The CDR3 loop is CASSSGTYTGELFF. In DNA, the CDR3 is TGCGCCAGCAGCTCAGGGACTTACACCGGGGAGCTGTTTTTT.

CDR3 region: CASSDRGPNEQFF. CDR3 coding DNA: TGTGCCAGCAGTGACAGGGGTCCGAACGAGCAGTTCTTC. V gene TRBV6-1 combines with J gene TRBJ2-1; D possibly corresponds to TRBD1 (6 bases). Per germline, CDR1 MNHNS and CDR2 SASEGT. The CDR3 extends over 13 amino acids. Trimming took off 3 bases at V and 10 bases at J, with 13 bases between the two ends.

This clonotype was counted only a few times. The chain carries TRBV20-1 and TRBJ2-3; 12 bases align to TRBD2. The V gene end was trimmed by 3 bases and the J gene end by 0 bases; junction bases not matched to a gene: 7. CDR3 size: 17 residues. Germline assignment: CDR1 DFQATT and CDR2 SNEGSKA (reference sequence). Here the CDR3 reads CSASPLAGGSSTDTQYF. The CDR3 nucleotides are TGCAGTGCTAGCCCACTAGCGGGAGGATCGAGCACAGATACGCAGTATTTT.

The chain has TRBV18 and TRBJ2-7; possible D gene TRBD1, 6 bases. Trimming cost V 4 bases and J 2 bases, with 15 bases left between them. The CDR3 is made up of 15 amino acids. In germline, CDR1 is KGHSH, CDR2 LQKENI. CDR3 amino acids: CASSQNRERAYEQYF. In nucleotides, the CDR3 is TGTGCCAGCTCACAGAACAGGGAAAGGGCCTACGAGCAGTACTTC.

The chain links TRBV7-9 to TRBJ2-5; D gene uncertain. Between the trimmed V and J ends, which lost 1 base and 1 base, there was a span of 13 bases. The CDR3 has 16 residues. The germline V gene encodes CDR1 SEHNR and CDR2 FQNEAQ (reference sequence). The CDR3 DNA reads TGTGCCAGCAGCTTAGGACTTAGACTGCTCCAAGAGACCCAGTACTTC. Translating it yields CASSLGLRLLQETQYF.

The V and J genes are TRBV4-3 and TRBJ2-1, with D possibly matching TRBD2 (6 bases). Germline V gives CDR1 LGHNA, CDR2 YSLEER. This CDR3 has 12 amino acids. The V end lost 1 base, the J end lost 11 bases, and 9 bases lay between the germline ends. In DNA, the CDR3 is TGCGCCAGCAGCCAAGGCGGGGCGAAGCAGTTCTTC. Its translation is CASSQGGAKQFF.

V usage is TRBV7-8 and J usage is TRBJ2-3; 7 bases map to TRBD2. The junction had 11 bases not matched to a gene; V was cut back by 5 bases and J by 6 bases. CDR1 is SGHVS and CDR2 is FQNEAQ in the germline V gene. CDR3 length: 15 amino acids. The CDR3 region has the DNA TGTGCCAGCAGCCGATTCGGGGAGGGTGGGGATACGCAGTATTTT. Protein product: CASSRFGEGGDTQYF.

CDR3 DNA: TGCGCCAGCAGCCAGCCGGGGGAGGGCCAAGATACGCAGTATTTT. Protein: CASSQPGEGQDTQYF. The chain carries TRBV4-3 and TRBJ2-3; 7 bases align to TRBD2. The CDR3 has 15 amino acids. After removal of 3 bases from V and 5 bases from J, the junction contained 8 bases not matched to a gene. Germline V CDR1 and CDR2: LGHNA, YSLEER.

This clonotype has more than one count but fewer than ten. The V gene is TRBV7-2, the J gene TRBJ2-1, with D unclear. Trimming cost V 2 bases and J 10 bases, with 18 bases left between them. The CDR3 extends over 15 amino acids. From germline, CDR1 is SGHTA and CDR2 FQGNSA. The DNA of the CDR3 is TGTGCCAGCAGCTTACCTTTCAGCCTAAAAAGCGAGCAGTTCTTC. This encodes CASSLPFSLKSEQFF.